The T cell receptor beta chain under discussion was sequenced for a study of regulatory T cells in long-lasting Graves disease (dated by TCRdb to 2020 to 2022). About the full investigation: Newly diagnosed Graves' disease patients had taken antithyroid drugs for less than 3 months. TCR sequencing covered roughly 13 persistent and around 20 newly diagnosed Graves' disease patients, around 33 samples in total. The study took place in China and was registered as a clinical trial. Peripheral blood TCR sequencing and RNA sequencing compared persistent Graves' disease patients with newly diagnosed Graves' disease patients.

Unmatched junction bases come to 4, with V trimmed by 3 bases and J by 2 bases. The CDR3 has 14 amino acids, counting the end cysteine and phenylalanine. CDR3 DNA is the only sequence kept; it has 42 bases, read in frame from the first base. In the germline V gene, CDR1 corresponds to KGHSH and CDR2 to LQKENI. General findings and caveats noted by the study authors: Persistent disease showed preferential use of TRBV28, TRBJ1-2 and TRBJ2-5, whereas newly diagnosed disease favored TRBV20-1 and TRBJ2-1. Lower TCR Shannon entropy and fewer highly expanded clones were observed in persistent Graves' disease patients than in newly diagnosed patients, which suggested clonal expansion. Only the TCR beta chain was sequenced and analyzed. The study examined only peripheral blood because the primary lesion, thyroid tissue, could not be accessed. The authors acknowledged the small sample size as a limitation that may reduce accuracy. Persistent patients shared more public clonotypes among themselves (roughly 2,700) than newly diagnosed patients did (over 950).

This sample's time point label indicates: newly diagnosed GD, antithyroid drugs for less than 3 months. For both TCR sequencing and RNA sequencing, RNA was extracted from PBMCs using TRIzol. The diagnosis of Graves' disease was made according to American Thyroid Association guidelines. The patients came from an endocrinology department in Xi'an, China. Each patient gave roughly 10 milliliters of peripheral blood, collected in an EDTA anticoagulant tube. Ficoll Paque Plus density gradient separation was used to isolate PBMCs, and no further T cell sorting was done. An Agilent 2100 Bioanalyzer and agarose gel were used to assess RNA quality, and a NanoDrop 2000 was used to measure RNA concentration. The library was obtained by multiplex PCR. The data were produced on an Illumina HiSeq 4000. CDR3 regions were amplified by Arm-PCR with iRepertoire HTBI primers to construct TCR beta libraries. Before sequencing, the PCR products underwent gel purification. Per the original workflow: Gene usage analysis of CDR3 amino acid clonotypes used the approximately 62 TRBV and about 15 TRBJ segments found across samples. COPE and FqMerger were used to merge the filtered high-quality paired reads into contigs. BLAST was used to align contigs to the IMGT TRBV, TRBD and TRBJ reference genes, and CDR3 was defined following IMGT. Highly expanded clones were defined as clonotypes with a frequency above 0.1%. Shannon entropy served as the measure of repertoire diversity, while the Gini coefficient captured V-J evenness. A clonotype found in more than one individual was treated as public. In-frame beta chains were kept once TCRdb had trimmed the public reads at Q25 with fastp and called clones with MiXCR. Under each unique CDR3 protein, matching rows form one entry showing the most common genes and DNA. These V and J calls derive from TCRdb rather than the authors' analysis. The sample contains roughly 500,000 distinct CDR3 sequences, 12% to 15% of them found a single time. The ten largest clonotypes hold under 20% of the sample.

In the case of this clonotype: This clone's antigen is unknown. No quality values exist for individual bases; no much larger clone is one base distant.

The sample also formed part of further work on T cells in Graves' hyperthyroidism and ophthalmopathy. Per the second study: Stable Graves' hyperthyroidism was defined as no progression to ophthalmopathy during 18 months of follow-up. Hyperthyroidism patients were newly diagnosed, had a disease duration of under 2 months, and were aged 18 to 65 years. Patients with uncontrolled infections, other autoimmune diseases, pregnancy or lactation were excluded. Diagnoses were based on clinical symptoms, serum thyroxine and TRAb, thyroid ultrasound and orbital computed tomography. For the first round of RT-PCR on the TCR CDR3, the HTBI primer set was used together with the Qiagen OneStep RT-PCR kit. Most expanded thyroid clonotypes (frequency above 0.001) were also detected in blood, suggesting blood repertoires may reflect thyroid immune responses. A 13 V-J signature model separated ophthalmopathy from stable hyperthyroidism, with about 90% sensitivity and approximately 81% specificity in cross-validation and 80%/75% in testing. In validation, the model predicted progression to ophthalmopathy with roughly 66% sensitivity and about 72% specificity, a median of about six months before onset. To identify distinguishing TCR V-J signatures, a discovery cohort of around 100 patients was used, comprising approximately 40 with Graves' ophthalmopathy and approximately 57 with stable Graves' hyperthyroidism. Prospective prediction of ophthalmopathy was tested in an independent validation cohort of fewer than 20 hyperthyroidism patients and 17 patients who later progressed to ophthalmopathy. The 75 to 100 discovery patients were randomly split 7:3 into training and test sets. In addition, the study compared T-cell repertoires in thyroid tissue and in blood from roughly 6 Graves' hyperthyroidism patients. After sampling, hyperthyroidism patients received methimazole starting at 30 mg daily, and ophthalmopathy patients received high-dose intravenous methylprednisolone. Libraries were constructed in a second round of multiplex PCR, after which size selection and purification were carried out. Libraries were sequenced paired-end with 100 bp reads on an Illumina HiSeq2000. Raw data were processed with SOAPnuke, discarding reads with adapters, uncalled bases, mean Phred below 15, or no exact constant-primer or identifier match. COPE v1.2.5 was used to merge the high-quality paired reads, and each unique nucleotide sequence was defined as a clonotype. MiTCR v1.1 was used to align clonotypes to the IMGT TRBV, TRBD and TRBJ reference segments. Only V-J combinations with frequency above 0.0001, covering about 99% of repertoires, were analysed. The TCS score was defined as the ratio of F50 (clonal expansion) to E x V (chaos), calculated using BLOSUM62-based TCRdist between CDR3 peptides within each V-J. Welch's t-statistics and random forest reduced fewer than 600 V-J features to roughly 13, which were used in a naive Bayes classifier (R e1071). No statistical method was used to set the sample size in advance, and investigators knew the group allocation. According to the paper, TCR Vbeta CDR3 sequencing was carried out on about 140 peripheral blood samples, which came from under 50 ophthalmopathy, under 85 hyperthyroidism and approximately 17 progressor patients.

The source is a woman aged 50 to 60 with Graves disease. Donor details come from another sample of the same person, matched by shared clones. The sequence is built from TRBV18 and TRBJ2-7, with TRBD1 identical over 7 junction bases. Sequenced material: peripheral blood mononuclear cells (PBMCs), taken at new diagnosis, from a patient treated with antithyroid drugs. Here is the DNA: TGTGCCAGCTCACCCAACCAGGGGGCCTACGAGCAGTACTTC. Its amino acids are CASSPNQGAYEQYF.